This paragraph reports one T cell receptor (beta chain). Antigen: not known. The PCR used 60 Vbeta and 13 Jbeta primers. The protocol was immunoSEQ multiplex PCR, while the TCRdb copy is restricted to in-frame clones and leaves out a portion. Here the sample spans some 150,000 clones, more than 75% being singletons. These data are taken from a study of cytomegalovirus exposure and HLA in healthy donors. About the research overall: About 85 million unique TCR sequences came from HLA-typed donors in an early release. Study-wide findings and caveats: Many donors carried some public TCRs, although rarity characterized most TCR sequences. In a later analysis, TCR beta V- and J-gene trimming showed a link to a missense DCLRE1C variant.

The V gene's germline CDR1 is MDHEN and CDR2 SYDVKM. Trimming left V 2 bases short and J 8 bases short, with 9 bases between. The length of the CDR3 is 12 residues. The sequenced sample was PBMCs. This TCR came from a man aged 18-30 years in good health and CMV-seropositive. The chain is built from TRBV28 and TRBJ1-1; D may be TRBD1 (5 bases). This CDR3 is CASSLRWTEAFF. CDR3 coding DNA: TGTGCCAGCAGTTTAAGGTGGACAGAAGCTTTCTTT.